The 23 T cell receptor beta chains presented below share a single source sample, sequenced in a study of blood T cell repertoires in COVID-19. TCRdb's copy holds only in-frame clones and misses some; the assay was immunoSEQ multiplex PCR. In the table there are some 90,000 clones, approximately 82% of which are singletons. The sample taken for sequencing was peripheral blood. Source of these receptors: a human donor in a cohort sampled during active COVID-19.

The V call is TRBV10-3, the J call TRBJ2-7; 9 positions agree with TRBD1. This CDR3 has 13 residues. Germline V gives CDR1 ENHRY, CDR2 SYGVKD. V trimming: 7 bases; J trimming: 2 bases; junction bases outside the gene matches: 3. The DNA for the CDR3 is TGTGCCATCATGGGACAGGGCGCCTACGAGCAGTACTTC. Its translation: CAIMGQGAYEQYF.

This clone came up once. V and J are TRBV6-1 and TRBJ2-1; D unresolved. Between the trimmed V and J ends, which lost 0 bases and 9 bases, there was a span of 6 bases. In germline, CDR1 is MNHNS, CDR2 SASEGT. CDR3 length equals 12 residues. In nucleotides, the CDR3 is TGTGCCAGCAGTGAAGCGCACGGTGAGCAGTTCTTC. It translates to CASSEAHGEQFF.

The chain employs TRBV7-3 and TRBJ1-1, with 10 bases fitting TRBD1. Unmatched junction bases numbered 3, after V lost 3 bases and J lost 5 bases. The CDR3 runs 14 residues. Germline CDR1 is SGHTA and CDR2 is FQGTGA. DNA of the CDR3: TGTGCCAGCAGCTTCGGACAGGGGGGGACTGAAGCTTTCTTT. Encoded protein: CASSFGQGGTEAFF.

The V gene is TRBV24-1, the J gene TRBJ2-1, with 16 bases aligning to TRBD2. J lost 9 bases, V lost 4 bases, and 5 bases had no gene match. The CDR3 is 16 residues long. The V gene's germline CDR1 is KGHDR and CDR2 SFDVKD. The CDR3 here is CATSDPGLAGGREQFF. CDR3 nucleotide sequence: TGTGCCACCAGTGACCCGGGACTAGCGGGGGGGCGTGAGCAGTTCTTC.

This sequence joins TRBV5-1 and TRBJ1-4, with a tentative D call TRBD1 (6 bases). Germline V gives CDR1 SGHRS, CDR2 YFSETQ. V lost 0 bases to trimming and J lost 7 bases, with 13 bases between them. CDR3 size: 15 residues. The CDR3 is CASSLAQGPVEKLFF. The CDR3 DNA reads TGCGCCAGCAGCTTGGCACAGGGACCGGTTGAAAAACTGTTTTTT.

This chain uses TRBV7-8 with TRBJ2-1; tentatively, D is TRBD1 (6 bases). CDR1 and CDR2 (germline): SGHVS, FQNEAQ. V was shortened by 6 bases and J by 2 bases, with 11 bases between the two germline ends. The CDR3 length is 14 residues. The CDR3 region has the DNA TGTGCCAGCAGGCCAGGGGCGGCCTACAATGAGCAGTTCTTC. It is translated as CASRPGAAYNEQFF.

This chain uses TRBV28 with TRBJ1-4; 7 nucleotides match TRBD1. The CDR3 totals 16 residues. J gave up 2 bases and V 4 bases, and 7 bases lay outside the gene matches. Per germline, CDR1 MDHEN and CDR2 SYDVKM. CDR3 in DNA: TGTGCCAGCAGTTCCTCACCGGGACAGACTAATGAAAAACTGTTTTTT. It specifies CASSSSPGQTNEKLFF.

The chain has TRBV18 and TRBJ1-1; 8 bases are shared with TRBD1. Looked up from germline, CDR1 is KGHSH and CDR2 is LQKENI. With 3 bases clipped from V and 0 bases from J, the junction kept 12 bases outside the gene matches. The CDR3 covers 18 residues. DNA of the CDR3: TGTGCCAGCTCACCTCCCAGTGGGACAGGCGTTATGAACACTGAAGCTTTCTTT. Translated: CASSPPSGTGVMNTEAFF.

This clone was detected a few times. V usage is TRBV12-3 or TRBV12-4 and J usage is TRBJ1-1, with D possibly being TRBD1 (6 bases). The CDR3 spans 13 residues. The V end was cut by 3 bases, the J end by 4 bases, with 9 bases between. The CDR3 DNA sequence: TGTGCCAGCAGTTTGTCCAGGGGCACTGAAGCTTTCTTT. It codes for CASSLSRGTEAFF.

This clone has just one count. This rearrangement joins TRBV19 to TRBJ2-7; tentative D call: TRBD1 (5 bases). Per germline, CDR1 LNHDA and CDR2 SQIVND (reference sequence). CDR3 length: 13 residues. V was trimmed by 10 bases and J by 1 base, leaving 14 bases between them. The CDR3 region has the DNA TGTGCCACGTCGACAGAAAGATCCTACGAGCAGTACTTC. It yields the protein CATSTERSYEQYF. Variable domain in full (rest from reference TRBV19 and TRBJ2-7): DGGITQSPKYLFRKEGQNVTLSCEQNLNHDAMYWYRQDPGQGLRLIYYSQIVNDFQKGDIAEGYSVSREKKESFPLTVTSAQKNPTAFYLCATSTERSYEQYFGPGTRLTVT.

The chain joins TRBV5-1 to TRBJ2-2, with D possibly being TRBD1 (5 bases). Between the trimmed V and J ends, which lost 0 bases and 3 bases, there was a span of 9 bases. CDR1 is SGHRS and CDR2 is YFSETQ in the germline V gene. The CDR3 runs to 15 residues. The CDR3 DNA is TGCGCCAGCAGCTTGGACAGGCAGGACACCGGGGAGCTGTTTTTT. Encoded protein: CASSLDRQDTGELFF.

V is TRBV27 and J is TRBJ1-1; TRBD1 aligns across 7 bases. V dropped 3 bases and J dropped 2; count of bases not matched to a gene: 6. The germline gives CDR1 MNHEY, CDR2 SMNVEV (reference sequence). The CDR3 covers 15 residues. Here the CDR3 reads CASSLNRDSNTEAFF. The CDR3, as DNA: TGTGCCAGCAGTTTGAACCGGGACAGCAACACTGAAGCTTTCTTT.

The gene calls are TRBV7-3 and TRBJ1-1; a weak D match, TRBD1 (5 bases). This CDR3 comprises 13 residues. The V gene lost 5 bases and the J gene lost 0 bases, with 7 bases spanning the gap. Per germline, CDR1 SGHTA and CDR2 FQGTGA. The CDR3 sequence is CASSLQVNTEAFF. The CDR3 coding sequence is TGTGCCAGCAGCCTACAGGTGAACACTGAAGCTTTCTTT.

The chain has TRBV5-4 and TRBJ2-1, with D possibly matching TRBD1 (7 bases). Trimming left V 1 base short and J 4 bases short, with 12 bases between. Germline CDR1 SGHNT, CDR2 YYREEE (reference sequence). The CDR3 consists of 15 residues. As DNA, the CDR3 is TGTGCCAGCAGCTTGATGACAGGGAGGTACAATGAGCAGTTCTTC. Amino acid sequence: CASSLMTGRYNEQFF.

This rearrangement joins TRBV9 to TRBJ1-1; no clear D. With 6 bases removed from V and 5 bases from J, the gap between germline ends came to 17 bases. This CDR3 is 14 amino acids long. The germline gives CDR1 SGDLS, CDR2 YYNGEE. The CDR3 reads CASNPEGGRTEAFF. The CDR3 coding sequence is TGTGCCAGCAACCCAGAAGGAGGGAGGACTGAAGCTTTCTTT. Variable domain in full (rest from reference TRBV9 and TRBJ1-1): DSGVTQTPKHLITATGQRVTLRCSPRSGDLSVYWYQQSLDQGLQFLIQYYNGEERAKGNILERFSAQQFPDLHSELNLSSLELGDSALYFCASNPEGGRTEAFFGQGTRLTVV.

The genes are TRBV6-5 and TRBJ2-7; TRBD2 matches 13 bases. This CDR3 region has 14 residues. V trimming: 5 bases; J trimming: 4 bases; junction bases outside the gene matches: 2. Germline V gene lookup returns CDR1 MNHEY and CDR2 SVGAGI. DNA for the CDR3: TGTGCCAGCAGTAGGACTAGCGGGGGATACGAGCAGTACTTC. Its protein product is CASSRTSGGYEQYF.

As to this clone: Other DNA sequences in this sample translate to the same CDR3. In nucleotides, the CDR3 is TGTGCCAGCAGCCAAGGCGGGGTTAATTCCAATGGCTACACCTTC. Protein sequence: CASSQGGVNSNGYTF. J is TRBJ1-2 and V is TRBV3-1 (or the pseudogene TRBV3-2); D uncertain. V lost 1 base to trimming and J lost 6 bases, with 15 bases between them. CDR3 size: 15 residues. CDR1 and CDR2 (germline): LGHDT, YNNKEL (reference sequence).

This clone was counted between two and nine times. V gene TRBV5-1 combines with J gene TRBJ2-2; 10 bases line up with TRBD1. CDR1 SGHRS and CDR2 YFSETQ come from the germline V gene. Germline trimming cut 6 bases from V and 3 bases from J; bases unmatched to any gene: 5. This CDR3 contains 15 residues. The CDR3 region has the DNA TGCGCCAGCACTGACAGGGGGCAGTACACCGGGGAGCTGTTTTTT. Amino acid sequence: CASTDRGQYTGELFF.

The gene calls are TRBV19 and TRBJ1-1, with D maybe TRBD1 (6 bases). The CDR3 is 14 amino acids. Trimming took 3 bases from V and 1 from J, leaving 9 bases between them. Germline V gene lookup returns CDR1 LNHDA and CDR2 SQIVND (reference sequence). CDR3 amino acids: CASSMGAANTEAFF. CDR3 nucleotides: TGTGCCAGTAGTATGGGGGCGGCGAACACTGAAGCTTTCTTT.

The chain links TRBV30 to TRBJ2-7; TRBD1 matches at 10 bases. There are 14 residues in the CDR3. The V gene's germline CDR1 is GTSNPN and CDR2 SVGIG (reference sequence). V lost 4 bases and J lost 6; bases outside the gene matches: 9. In DNA, the CDR3 is TGTGCCTGGATTCCCGGGACAGGGGCTGGCGAGCAGTACTTC. Protein sequence: CAWIPGTGAGEQYF.

The rearrangement links TRBV7-8 to TRBJ1-1, with TRBD1 matching 7 bases. The CDR3 has 15 amino acids. CDR1 and CDR2 (germline): SGHVS, FQNEAQ. V was clipped by 5 bases and J by 0 bases; unmatched bases: 6. The CDR3 loop is CASSPLTGMNTEAFF. CDR3 in DNA: TGTGCCAGCAGCCCTTTGACAGGGATGAACACTGAAGCTTTCTTT.

V is TRBV19 and J is TRBJ2-1; 7 bases are shared with TRBD2. Germline loops: CDR1 LNHDA, CDR2 SQIVND (reference sequence). This CDR3 is 14 amino acids long. Losses at the gene ends were 6 bases for V and 2 bases for J; bases not matched to a gene: 4. The CDR3 DNA reads as TGTGCCAGTAGAGGCGGGAGCACCTACAATGAGCAGTTCTTC. This codes for CASRGGSTYNEQFF.

The rearrangement links TRBV6-5 to TRBJ2-3; D is unclear. The CDR3 loop spans 14 amino acids. The germline gives CDR1 MNHEY, CDR2 SVGAGI. V lost 7 bases and J lost 3, with 14 bases in between. CDR3 sequence (DNA): TGTGCCAGCACCCTCCTGGTGGCAACAGATACGCAGTATTTT. It specifies CASTLLVATDTQYF.